This entry lists 10 T cell receptor beta chains sequenced from one sample in a study of blood T cell repertoires in COVID-19. TCRdb keeps only in-frame clones here, not all; method: immunoSEQ multiplex PCR. This table has around 160,000 clones, approximately 85% appearing once. Specimen: peripheral blood. The origin of the receptors is a woman aged 55-70 years with COVID-19, enrolled during active disease.

The chain uses TRBV27 and TRBJ2-7, with 9 bases fitting TRBD1. The CDR3 spans 14 residues. Germline lookup yields CDR1 MNHEY and CDR2 SMNVEV (reference sequence). The J segment lost 3 bases and the V segment lost 6 bases, leaving 6 bases of the junction unmatched. In nucleotides, the CDR3 is TGTGCCAGCAGCTTCCGGGACAGGGTCTACGAGCAGTACTTC. Amino acid sequence: CASSFRDRVYEQYF.

This CDR3 reads CASTGQSSGNTIYF. The CDR3 DNA reads TGTGCCAGCACCGGACAGAGCTCTGGAAACACCATATATTTT. The chain carries TRBV6-5 and TRBJ1-3; D is possibly TRBD1 (6 bases). The V end was cut by 7 bases, the J end by 0 bases, with 10 bases between. CDR3 length: 14 residues. Germline-derived CDR1 and CDR2 are MNHEY and SVGAGI.

This clone was seen only once. The rearrangement joins TRBV30 to TRBJ2-2, with 7 bases aligning to TRBD2. V lost 6 bases, J lost 0 bases, and 4 bases stayed unmatched. The CDR3 is 14 amino acids. CDR1 is GTSNPN, CDR2 SVGIG, per germline (reference sequence). The CDR3 bases are TGTGCCTGCAAACGGGGGGCGAACACCGGGGAGCTGTTTTTT. Its protein is CACKRGANTGELFF.

The CDR3 sequence is CASTPQGDYGYTF. The CDR3 coding sequence is TGTGCCAGCACCCCACAGGGAGACTATGGCTACACCTTC. The chain carries TRBV6-5 and TRBJ1-2; D may be TRBD1 (6 bases). V lost 7 bases to trimming and J lost 3 bases, with 12 bases between them. The CDR3 loop spans 13 amino acids. Germline-derived CDR1 and CDR2 are MNHEY and SVGAGI.

The chain employs TRBV7-9 and TRBJ2-7; the D gene is possibly TRBD2 (6 bases). Trimming took 4 bases from V and 5 from J, leaving 18 bases between them. Germline CDR1 and CDR2: SEHNR and FQNEAQ (reference sequence). The CDR3 has 15 residues. CDR3 DNA sequence: TGTGCCAGCAGCTATCTTTCCGGACGGGAGCACGAGCAGTACTTC. Protein sequence: CASSYLSGREHEQYF.

This chain links TRBV15 with TRBJ1-1; D is unclear. CDR1 and CDR2 (germline): LNHNV, YYDKDF (reference sequence). Deletions cut 1 base from V and 4 bases from J, with 7 bases between. The CDR3 extends over 13 amino acids. The DNA for the CDR3 is TGTGCCACCAGCAGAGTCCCGGGCACTGAAGCTTTCTTT. It codes for CATSRVPGTEAFF.

This clone came up a few times. The chain links TRBV19 to TRBJ1-3; D is undetermined. Germline V gene data show CDR1 as LNHDA and CDR2 as SQIVND (reference sequence). There are 11 residues in the CDR3. The V and J ends lost 8 bases and 5 bases respectively, with 7 bases between them. This CDR3 reads CASRTRNTIYF. The CDR3 DNA sequence: TGTGCCAGTCGTACTCGAAACACCATATATTTT.

This chain uses TRBV29-1 with TRBJ2-7, with unresolved D. Germline CDR1 SQVTM, CDR2 ANQGSEA. Trimming pared 3 bases from V and 6 bases from J, leaving 15 bases between. The CDR3 has 13 amino acids. The CDR3 sequence is CSVEERLGREQYF. The CDR3 nucleotides read TGCAGCGTTGAGGAGAGATTAGGCCGCGAGCAGTACTTC.

The genes are TRBV11-3 and TRBJ2-2, with 8 bases fitting TRBD2. Trimming at V came to 2 bases and at J to 1 base, leaving 3 bases not matched to a gene. In germline, CDR1 is SGHNT, CDR2 YENEEA. The CDR3 has 16 amino acids. The CDR3 DNA sequence: TGTGCCAGCAGCTTATGGAGCGGGGGGAACACCGGGGAGCTGTTTTTT. This encodes CASSLWSGGNTGELFF.

V is TRBV15 and J is TRBJ2-5; no reliable D call. This CDR3 region has 15 residues. The V gene lost 6 bases and the J gene lost 7 bases, with 21 bases spanning the gap. The germline gives CDR1 LNHNV, CDR2 YYDKDF (reference sequence). The CDR3 sequence is CATRPTPDSLGTQYF. The CDR3, as DNA: TGTGCCACCAGGCCGACTCCTGACTCCCTGGGGACCCAGTACTTC.